The source of this T cell receptor beta chain is a study of T-cell memory formation after mild COVID-19. Study in general: TCR clusters showed largely donor specificity.

The CDR3 is made up of 11 amino acids. Germline CDR1 reads DFQATT; CDR2 reads SNEGSKA (reference sequence). V shed 2 bases and J shed 7 bases, with 9 bases lying between them. TCRdb re-derived calls from the 5' RACE reads in MiXCR, one entry per CDR3 protein. The data show approximately 46,000 distinct CDR3 sequences, with 5.5% to 8.5% seen just once and approximately 0.8% held by the top ten. The chain employs TRBV20-1 and TRBJ2-7; the D call may be TRBD1 or TRBD2 (5 bases each). The receptor was isolated from an adult who had mild COVID-19 (a few samples of this study predate the infection). Cell type and time point are not known. Sequenced input: PBMCs or a T cell subset sorted from them (not recorded which). CDR3 protein: CSARQGGEQYF. As DNA, the CDR3 is TGCAGTGCTAGACAGGGCGGGGAGCAGTACTTC.